This T cell receptor beta chain came from a study of cytomegalovirus exposure and HLA in healthy donors. Study observations and caveats: Presence/absence analyses assumed roughly uniform sequencing depth across donors. In a later analysis, compared with equally common non-associated chains, HLA-associated beta chains were more expanded. The majority of TCR sequences were rare, yet some public TCRs appeared in many donors.

Points on this clone: No antigen is known for it.

Use of 60 Vbeta and 13 Jbeta primers characterized the PCR. In the original analysis: About 11 million of 80 million to 85 million unique TCR beta chains were shared, per a later count. Method: immunoSEQ multiplex PCR; TCRdb's copy keeps in-frame clones and lacks some. V and J calls and clone size are given by that table; D and trimming were obtained from the DNA. Among approximately 190,000 clones listed, around three quarters were seen once. Germline CDR1 SNHLY, CDR2 FYNNEI. The CDR3 has 15 residues. With 3 bases removed from V and 6 bases from J, the gap between germline ends came to 14 bases. The TCR sequence derives from a woman in her twenties or thirties in good health and CMV-seronegative. The chain carries TRBV2 and TRBJ2-2; weak D call: TRBD2 (6 bases). The sample taken for sequencing was PBMCs. The CDR3 loop is CASSETRSVAGELFF. The CDR3, as DNA: TGTGCCAGCAGTGAGACTAGATCCGTCGCCGGGGAGCTGTTTTTT.